The clone carrying this T cell receptor (beta chain) was detected many times. Its cognate antigen is unknown. TCR beta CDR3 regions were amplified from RNA. HTBI primers drove first-round RT-PCR of the TCR CDR3. TCRdb processed the multiplex PCR reads anew with MiXCR; each CDR3 protein has one entry. The table records 550,000 to 700,000 distinct CDR3 sequences, over 12% of them present only once. The sample originates from a study of T cells in Graves' hyperthyroidism and ophthalmopathy. Whole-study results and caveats: Among thyroid clonotypes expanded above 0.001, most also appeared in blood.

V was pared by 5 bases and J by 2 bases, with 12 bases between. This CDR3 is 14 amino acids long. The sequence was obtained from a woman aged 40 to 50 with Graves' ophthalmopathy. Source material: blood. This chain links TRBV12-3 or TRBV12-4 with TRBJ1-2; a possible D gene is TRBD1 (6 bases). For the CDR3, the DNA is TGTGCCAGCAGTCCCGGGACAAAAAACTATGGCTACACCTTC. The encoded protein is CASSPGTKNYGYTF.